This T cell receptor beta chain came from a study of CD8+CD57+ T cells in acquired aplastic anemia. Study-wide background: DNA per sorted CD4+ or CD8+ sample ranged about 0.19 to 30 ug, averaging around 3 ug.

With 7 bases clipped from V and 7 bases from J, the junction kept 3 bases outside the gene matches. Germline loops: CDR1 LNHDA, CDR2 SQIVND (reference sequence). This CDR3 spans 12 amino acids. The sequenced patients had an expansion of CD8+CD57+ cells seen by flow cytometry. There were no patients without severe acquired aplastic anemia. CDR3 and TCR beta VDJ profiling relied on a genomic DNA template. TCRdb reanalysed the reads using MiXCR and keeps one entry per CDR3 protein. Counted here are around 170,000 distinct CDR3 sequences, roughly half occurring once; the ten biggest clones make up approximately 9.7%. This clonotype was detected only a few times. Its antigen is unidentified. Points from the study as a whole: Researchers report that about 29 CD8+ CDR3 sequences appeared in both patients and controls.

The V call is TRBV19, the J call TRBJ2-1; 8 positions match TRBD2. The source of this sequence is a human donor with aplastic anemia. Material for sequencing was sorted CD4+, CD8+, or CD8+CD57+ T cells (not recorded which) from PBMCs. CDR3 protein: CASKERGNEQFF. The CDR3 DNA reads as TGTGCCAGTAAAGAGCGGGGGAATGAGCAGTTCTTC.